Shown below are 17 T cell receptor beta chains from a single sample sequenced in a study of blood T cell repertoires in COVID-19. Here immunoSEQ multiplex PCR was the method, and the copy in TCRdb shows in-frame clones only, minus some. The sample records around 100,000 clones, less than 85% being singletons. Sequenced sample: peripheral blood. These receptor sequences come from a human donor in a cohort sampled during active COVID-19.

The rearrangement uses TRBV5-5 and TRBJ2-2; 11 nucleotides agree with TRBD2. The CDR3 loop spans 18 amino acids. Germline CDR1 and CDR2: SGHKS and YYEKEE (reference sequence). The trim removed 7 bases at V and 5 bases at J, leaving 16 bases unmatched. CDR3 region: CASRWTSGFERRTGELFF. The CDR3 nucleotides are TGTGCCAGCCGTTGGACTAGCGGGTTCGAAAGGAGGACCGGGGAGCTGTTTTTT.

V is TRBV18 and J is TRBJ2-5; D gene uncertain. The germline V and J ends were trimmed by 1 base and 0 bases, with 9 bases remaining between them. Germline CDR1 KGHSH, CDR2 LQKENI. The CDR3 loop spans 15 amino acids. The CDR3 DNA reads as TGTGCCAGCTCACCACGTCGACAAGACCAAGAGACCCAGTACTTC. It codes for CASSPRRQDQETQYF.

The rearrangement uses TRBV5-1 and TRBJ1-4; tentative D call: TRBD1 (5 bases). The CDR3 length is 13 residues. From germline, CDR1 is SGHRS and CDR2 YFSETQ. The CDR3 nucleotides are TGCGCGAGCCGGGCAGGGCAGAAGGAAAAACTGTTTTTT. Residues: CASRAGQKEKLFF. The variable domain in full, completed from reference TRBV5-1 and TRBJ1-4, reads KAGVTQTPRYLIKTRGQQVTLSCSPISGHRSVSWYQQTPGQGLQFLFEYFSETQRNKGNFPGRFSGRQFSNSRSEMNVSTLELGDSALYLCASRAGQKEKLFFGSGTQLSVL.

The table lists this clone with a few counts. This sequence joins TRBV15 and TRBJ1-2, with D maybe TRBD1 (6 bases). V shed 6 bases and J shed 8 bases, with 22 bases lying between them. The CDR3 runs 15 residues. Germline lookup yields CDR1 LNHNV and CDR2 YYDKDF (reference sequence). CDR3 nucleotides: TGTGCCACCAGTCTAGGGACATTTTCTGAAGGCGGCTACACCTTC. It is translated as CATSLGTFSEGGYTF.

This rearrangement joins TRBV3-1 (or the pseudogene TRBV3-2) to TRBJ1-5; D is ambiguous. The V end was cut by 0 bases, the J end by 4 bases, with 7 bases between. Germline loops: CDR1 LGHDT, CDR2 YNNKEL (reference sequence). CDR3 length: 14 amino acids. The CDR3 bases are TGTGCCAGCAGCCAAGATGCGGGGAATCAGCCCCAGCATTTT. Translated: CASSQDAGNQPQHF.

CDR3 sequence (DNA): TGCGCCAGCAGTGAGTCGAAGTGGCACGAGGCTCGGTATGGCTACACCTTC. Protein: CASSESKWHEARYGYTF. The rearrangement joins TRBV10-2 to TRBJ1-2; D remains ambiguous. The CDR3 totals 17 residues. Germline CDR1 and CDR2: WSHSY and SAAADI. V was trimmed by 0 bases and J by 5 bases, leaving 19 bases between them.

CDR3 sequence: CASSRRGGFGNQPQHF. The CDR3 coding sequence is TGTGCCAGCAGCCGACGGGGGGGATTCGGCAATCAGCCCCAGCATTTT. The chain uses TRBV5-6 and TRBJ1-5; a possible D gene is TRBD1 (5 bases). The CDR3 extends over 16 amino acids. The germline V gene encodes CDR1 SGHDT and CDR2 YYEEEE. V shed 4 bases and J shed 2 bases, with 16 bases lying between them.

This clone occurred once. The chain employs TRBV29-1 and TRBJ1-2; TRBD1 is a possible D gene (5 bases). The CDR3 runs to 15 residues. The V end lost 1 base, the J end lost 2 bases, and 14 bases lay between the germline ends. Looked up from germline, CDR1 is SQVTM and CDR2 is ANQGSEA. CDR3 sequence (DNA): TGCAGCGTTGAAGTCCCCAAGACAGCCAACTATGGCTACACCTTC. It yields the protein CSVEVPKTANYGYTF.

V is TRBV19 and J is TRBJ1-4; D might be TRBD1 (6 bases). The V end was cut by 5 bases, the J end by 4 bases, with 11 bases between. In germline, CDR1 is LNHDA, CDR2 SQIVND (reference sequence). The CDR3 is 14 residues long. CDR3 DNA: TGTGCCAGTAGTTCGCGACAGGTTAATGAAAAACTGTTTTTT. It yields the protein CASSSRQVNEKLFF.

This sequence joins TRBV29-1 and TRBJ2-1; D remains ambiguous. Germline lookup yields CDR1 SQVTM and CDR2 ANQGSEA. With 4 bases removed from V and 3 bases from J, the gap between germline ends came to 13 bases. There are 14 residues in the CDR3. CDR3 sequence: CSVVGSSDYNEQFF. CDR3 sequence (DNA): TGCAGCGTTGTGGGCAGCAGTGACTACAATGAGCAGTTCTTC.

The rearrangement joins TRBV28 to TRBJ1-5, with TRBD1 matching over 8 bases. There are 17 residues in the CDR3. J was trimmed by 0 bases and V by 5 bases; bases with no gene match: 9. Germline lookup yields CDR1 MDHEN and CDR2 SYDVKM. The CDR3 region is CASSRARDRNSNQPQHF. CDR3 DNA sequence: TGTGCCAGCAGTCGCGCCCGGGACAGGAATAGCAATCAGCCCCAGCATTTT.

The CDR3 DNA follows: TGTGCCAGCAACCGACAGGTTTTGGAGACCCAGTACTTC. This sequence encodes CASNRQVLETQYF. The chain recombines TRBV7-9 with TRBJ2-5, with D possibly matching TRBD1 (6 bases). The V and J ends lost 7 bases and 5 bases respectively, with 14 bases between them. The CDR3 runs 13 residues. Per the germline V gene, CDR1 is SEHNR and CDR2 is FQNEAQ (reference sequence).

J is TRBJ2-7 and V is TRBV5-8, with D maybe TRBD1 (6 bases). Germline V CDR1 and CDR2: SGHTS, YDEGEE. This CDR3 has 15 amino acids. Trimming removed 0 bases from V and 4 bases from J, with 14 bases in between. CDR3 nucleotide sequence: TGTGCCAGCAGCTTGGTTGGGACAACCCTTTACGAGCAGTACTTC. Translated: CASSLVGTTLYEQYF.

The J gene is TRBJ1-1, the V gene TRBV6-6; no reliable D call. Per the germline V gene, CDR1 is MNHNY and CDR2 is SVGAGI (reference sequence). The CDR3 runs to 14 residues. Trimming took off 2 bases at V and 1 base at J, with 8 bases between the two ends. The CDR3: CASSYAETNTEAFF. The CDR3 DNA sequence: TGTGCCAGCAGTTACGCAGAAACGAACACTGAAGCTTTCTTT.

CDR3 DNA sequence: TGTGCCAGCAGTCCCCTGGGGGGGGCCGGGGACTATGGCTACACCTTC. It specifies CASSPLGGAGDYGYTF. This chain joins TRBV6-4 and TRBJ1-2, with D possibly being TRBD1 (6 bases). Trimming shortened V by 5 bases and J by 3 bases, and 19 bases separated the two germline ends. The CDR3 is 16 amino acids. Germline V gene data show CDR1 as MRHNA and CDR2 as SNTAGT.

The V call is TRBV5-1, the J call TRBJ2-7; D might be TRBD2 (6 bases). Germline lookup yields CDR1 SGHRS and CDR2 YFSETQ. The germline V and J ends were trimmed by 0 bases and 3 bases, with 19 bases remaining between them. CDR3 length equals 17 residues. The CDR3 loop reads CASSLGGNGLGGYEQYF. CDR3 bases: TGCGCCAGCAGCTTGGGGGGGAACGGACTGGGAGGCTACGAGCAGTACTTC.

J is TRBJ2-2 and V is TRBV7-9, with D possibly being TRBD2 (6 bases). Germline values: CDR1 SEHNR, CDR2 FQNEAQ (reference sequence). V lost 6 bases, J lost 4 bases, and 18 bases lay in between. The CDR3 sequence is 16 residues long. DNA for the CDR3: TGTGCCAGCAGGGGGACTGCGCCGGGGAGCACCGGGGAGCTGTTTTTT. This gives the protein CASRGTAPGSTGELFF.